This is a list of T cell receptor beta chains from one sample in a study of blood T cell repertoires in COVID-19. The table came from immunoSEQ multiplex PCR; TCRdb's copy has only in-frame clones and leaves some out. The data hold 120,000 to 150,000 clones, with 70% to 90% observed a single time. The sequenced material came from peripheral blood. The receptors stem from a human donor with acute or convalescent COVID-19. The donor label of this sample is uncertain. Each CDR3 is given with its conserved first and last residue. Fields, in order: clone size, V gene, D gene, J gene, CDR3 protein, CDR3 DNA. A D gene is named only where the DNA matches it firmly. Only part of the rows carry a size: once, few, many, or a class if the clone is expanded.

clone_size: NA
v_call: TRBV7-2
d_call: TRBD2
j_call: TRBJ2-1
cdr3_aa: CASRHTGTSGRAHNEQFF
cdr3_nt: TGTGCCAGCAGGCATACCGGGACTAGCGGGAGGGCCCACAATGAGCAGTTCTTC

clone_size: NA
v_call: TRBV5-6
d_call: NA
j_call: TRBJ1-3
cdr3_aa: CASSLGGTGLGHTIYF
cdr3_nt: TGTGCCAGCAGCTTGGGCGGGACTGGGCTGGGTCACACCATATATTTT

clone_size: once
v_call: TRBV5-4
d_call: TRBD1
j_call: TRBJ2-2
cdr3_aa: CASSPDSGGWSTGELFF
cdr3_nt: TGTGCCAGCAGCCCAGACTCAGGGGGCTGGTCGACCGGGGAGCTGTTTTTT

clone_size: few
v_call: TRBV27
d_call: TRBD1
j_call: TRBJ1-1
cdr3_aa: CASSLTGAIEAFF
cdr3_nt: TGTGCCAGCAGTCTAACAGGGGCGATTGAAGCTTTCTTT

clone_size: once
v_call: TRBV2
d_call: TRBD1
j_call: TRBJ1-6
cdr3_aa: CASGQGSSPLHF
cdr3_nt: TGTGCCAGCGGACAGGGGAGTTCACCCCTCCACTTT

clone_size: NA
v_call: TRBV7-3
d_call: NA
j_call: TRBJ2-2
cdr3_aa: CASSARVPVGELFF
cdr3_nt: TGTGCCAGCAGCGCCAGGGTTCCGGTCGGGGAGCTGTTTTTT

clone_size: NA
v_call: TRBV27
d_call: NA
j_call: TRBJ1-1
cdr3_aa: CASTRTMNTEAFF
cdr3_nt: TGTGCCAGCACCCGGACAATGAACACTGAAGCTTTCTTT

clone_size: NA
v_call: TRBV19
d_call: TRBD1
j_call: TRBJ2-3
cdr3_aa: CASSVPPGQGRVDTQYF
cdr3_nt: TGTGCCAGTAGTGTCCCCCCGGGACAGGGGAGGGTAGATACGCAGTATTTT

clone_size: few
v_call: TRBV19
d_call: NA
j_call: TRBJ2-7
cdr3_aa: CASSSRTGGASYEQYF
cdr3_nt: TGTGCCAGTAGTTCACGCACAGGGGGGGCCTCCTACGAGCAGTACTTC

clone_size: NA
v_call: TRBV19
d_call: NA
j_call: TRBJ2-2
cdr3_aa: CASSISSRENTGELFF
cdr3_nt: TGTGCCAGTAGTATTTCATCCAGGGAGAACACCGGGGAGCTGTTTTTT

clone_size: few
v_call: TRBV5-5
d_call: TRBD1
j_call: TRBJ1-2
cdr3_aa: CASRLDTGGLYGYTF
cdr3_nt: TGTGCCAGCCGGCTTGACACAGGGGGCCTGTATGGCTACACCTTC

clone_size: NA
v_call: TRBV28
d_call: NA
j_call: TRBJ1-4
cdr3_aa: CAIATGGRDEKLFF
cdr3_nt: TGTGCCATCGCAACGGGGGGGCGCGATGAAAAACTGTTTTTT

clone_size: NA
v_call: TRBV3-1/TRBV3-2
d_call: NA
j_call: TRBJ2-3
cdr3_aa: CASSQADYSTDTQYF
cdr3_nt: TGTGCCAGCAGCCAAGCGGACTATAGCACAGATACGCAGTATTTT

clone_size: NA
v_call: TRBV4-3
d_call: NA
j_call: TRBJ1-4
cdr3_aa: CASSQVHKGDNEKLFF
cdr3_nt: TGCGCCAGCAGCCAAGTCCACAAAGGGGATAATGAAAAACTGTTTTTT

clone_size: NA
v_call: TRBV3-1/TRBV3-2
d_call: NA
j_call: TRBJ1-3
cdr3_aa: CASSQALRGSGNTIYF
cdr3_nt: TGTGCCAGCAGCCAAGCCCTCAGGGGTTCTGGAAACACCATATATTTT

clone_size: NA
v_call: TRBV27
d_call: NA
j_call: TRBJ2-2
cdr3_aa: CASSFVRGITGELFF
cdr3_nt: TGTGCCAGCAGTTTCGTCCGGGGAATCACCGGGGAGCTGTTTTTT

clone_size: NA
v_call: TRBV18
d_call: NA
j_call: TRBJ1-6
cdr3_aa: CASSSRVRGDSPLHF
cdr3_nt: TGTGCCAGCTCATCACGGGTAAGGGGCGATTCACCCCTCCACTTT

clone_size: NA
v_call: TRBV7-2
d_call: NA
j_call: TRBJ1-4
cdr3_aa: CASSLDRQVEKLFF
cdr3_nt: TGTGCCAGCAGCTTAGACAGGCAGGTTGAAAAACTGTTTTTT

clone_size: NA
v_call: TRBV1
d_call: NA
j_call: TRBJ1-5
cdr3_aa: CTSSQNTGVGNQPQHF
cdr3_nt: TGCACCAGCAGCCAAAATACAGGGGTGGGCAATCAGCCCCAGCATTTT

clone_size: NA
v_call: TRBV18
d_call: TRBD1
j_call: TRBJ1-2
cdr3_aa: CASSPTGEYGYTF
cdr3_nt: TGTGCCAGCTCACCCACAGGGGAATATGGCTACACCTTC

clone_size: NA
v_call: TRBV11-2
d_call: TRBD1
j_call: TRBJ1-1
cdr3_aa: CASSWGTGANTEAFF
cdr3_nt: TGTGCCAGCAGCTGGGGGACAGGGGCGAACACTGAAGCTTTCTTT

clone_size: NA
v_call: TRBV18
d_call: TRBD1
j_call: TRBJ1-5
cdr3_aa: CASSPPGRGPNQPQHF
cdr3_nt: TGTGCCAGCTCACCACCGGGCAGGGGGCCGAATCAGCCCCAGCATTTT

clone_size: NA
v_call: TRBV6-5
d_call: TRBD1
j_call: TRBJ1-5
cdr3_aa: CASRSGTGANQPQHF
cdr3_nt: TGTGCCAGCAGATCCGGGACAGGGGCTAATCAGCCCCAGCATTTT

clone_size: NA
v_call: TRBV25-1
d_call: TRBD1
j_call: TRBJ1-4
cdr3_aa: CASRPGGVEKLFF
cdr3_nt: TGTGCCAGCCGCCCAGGGGGCGTTGAAAAACTGTTTTTT

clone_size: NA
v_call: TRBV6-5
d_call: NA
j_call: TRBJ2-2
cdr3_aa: CASTHRRATGELFF
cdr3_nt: TGTGCCAGCACCCATAGGAGGGCCACCGGGGAGCTGTTTTTT

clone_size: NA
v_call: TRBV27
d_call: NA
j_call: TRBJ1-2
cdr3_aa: CASSHPRDGYTF
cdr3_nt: TGTGCCAGCAGTCACCCGAGGGATGGCTACACCTTC

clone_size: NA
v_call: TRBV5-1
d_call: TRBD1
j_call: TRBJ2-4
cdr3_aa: CASSLDQTGMGWDIQYF
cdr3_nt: TGCGCCAGCAGCTTGGATCAGACAGGGATGGGTTGGGACATTCAGTACTTC

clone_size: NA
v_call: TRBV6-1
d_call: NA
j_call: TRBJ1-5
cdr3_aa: CASSEVWGGNINQPQHF
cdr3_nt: TGTGCCAGCAGTGAAGTGTGGGGGGGCAATATCAATCAGCCCCAGCATTTT

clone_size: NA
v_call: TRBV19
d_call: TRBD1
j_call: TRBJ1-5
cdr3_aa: CASSKQGSNQPQHF
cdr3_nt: TGTGCCAGTAGTAAACAGGGGAGCAATCAGCCCCAGCATTTT

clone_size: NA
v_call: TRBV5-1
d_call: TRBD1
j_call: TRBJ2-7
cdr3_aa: CASSSSRDRHKSSYEQYF
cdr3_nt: TGCGCCAGCAGCTCTTCCCGGGACAGGCATAAAAGCTCCTACGAGCAGTACTTC

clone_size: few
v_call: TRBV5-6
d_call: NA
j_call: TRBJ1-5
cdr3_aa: CASSLDGGYSNQPQHF
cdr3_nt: TGTGCCAGCAGCTTGGATGGGGGCTATAGCAATCAGCCCCAGCATTTT

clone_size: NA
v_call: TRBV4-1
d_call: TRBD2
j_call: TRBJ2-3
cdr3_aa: CASSLPPLAGEVFTQYF
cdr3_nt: TGCGCCAGCAGCCTTCCCCCCCTAGCGGGAGAGGTGTTTACGCAGTATTTT

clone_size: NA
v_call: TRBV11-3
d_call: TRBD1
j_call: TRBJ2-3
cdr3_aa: CASSRGQGLTDTQYF
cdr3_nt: TGTGCCAGCAGCCGCGGACAGGGGCTCACAGATACGCAGTATTTT

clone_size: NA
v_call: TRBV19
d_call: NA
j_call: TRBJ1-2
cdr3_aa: CASSRDSAANYGYTF
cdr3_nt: TGTGCCAGTAGTAGAGACAGCGCCGCTAACTATGGCTACACCTTC

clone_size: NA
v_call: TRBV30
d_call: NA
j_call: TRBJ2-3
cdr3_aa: CAWSTGAATDTQYF
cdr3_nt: TGTGCCTGGAGTACGGGAGCAGCCACAGATACGCAGTATTTT

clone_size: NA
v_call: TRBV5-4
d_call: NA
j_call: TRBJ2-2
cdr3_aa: CASSPWTVSSGELFF
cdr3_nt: TGTGCCAGCAGCCCATGGACAGTTTCCTCCGGGGAGCTGTTTTTT

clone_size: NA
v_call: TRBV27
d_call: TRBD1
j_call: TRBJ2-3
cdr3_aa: CASSFRSGTGSDTQYF
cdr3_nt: TGTGCCAGCAGTTTTCGGTCCGGGACAGGGTCAGATACGCAGTATTTT

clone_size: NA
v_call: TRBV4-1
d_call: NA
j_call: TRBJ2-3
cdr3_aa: CASSLAGRTDTQYF
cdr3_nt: TGCGCCAGCAGCCTTGCGGGGAGGACAGATACGCAGTATTTT

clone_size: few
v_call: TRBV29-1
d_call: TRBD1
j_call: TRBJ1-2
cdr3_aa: CSSDPGQGNYGYTF
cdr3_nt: TGCAGCTCCGACCCGGGACAGGGGAACTATGGCTACACCTTC

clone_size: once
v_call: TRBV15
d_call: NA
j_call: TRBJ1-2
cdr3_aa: CATSRAPGYGYTF
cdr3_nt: TGTGCCACCAGCAGAGCCCCGGGGTATGGCTACACCTTC

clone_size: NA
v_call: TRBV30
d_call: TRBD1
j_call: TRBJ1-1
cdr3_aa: CAWRHRGRGTEAFF
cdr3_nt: TGTGCCTGGAGGCACAGGGGGCGCGGAACTGAAGCTTTCTTT

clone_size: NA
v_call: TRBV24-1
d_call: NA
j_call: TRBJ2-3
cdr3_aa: CATGAGSTDTQYF
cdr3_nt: TGTGCCACCGGAGCAGGGTCCACAGATACGCAGTATTTT

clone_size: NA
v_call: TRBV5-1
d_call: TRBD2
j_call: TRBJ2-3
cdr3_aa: CASSLQGLAGGFTQYF
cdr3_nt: TGCGCCAGCAGCTTACAAGGACTAGCGGGGGGATTTACGCAGTATTTT

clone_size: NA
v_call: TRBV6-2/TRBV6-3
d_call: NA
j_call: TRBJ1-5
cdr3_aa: CASSYGQAGQPQHF
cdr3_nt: TGTGCCAGCAGTTACGGGCAGGCGGGTCAGCCCCAGCATTTT

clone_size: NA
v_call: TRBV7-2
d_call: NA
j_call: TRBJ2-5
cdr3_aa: CASRPSGETQYF
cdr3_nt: TGTGCCAGCAGGCCTTCAGGAGAGACCCAGTACTTC